These 10 T cell receptor beta chains originate from one sample sequenced in a study of regulatory and conventional T cells in RAG deficiency. Measured with immunoSEQ multiplex PCR; TCRdb has only the in-frame clones, and not every one. Of 30,000 to 40,000 clones listed, about three quarters are singletons. Conventional CD4+ T cells were sorted from blood as CD25-low CD127-high cells. This same sample was also taken into another study, of regulatory T cells. From that study: The PCR used 52 TRBV and 13 TRBJ primers.

Sequencing used CD4+ effector T cells sorted from blood. These receptors all come from a human donor in good health.

The CDR3 is CASGQGDEKLFF. CDR3 DNA sequence: TGTGCCTCGGGACAGGGGGATGAAAAACTGTTTTTT. The chain joins TRBV2 to TRBJ1-4; 11 nucleotides align to TRBD1. Trimming at V came to 11 bases and at J to 6 bases, leaving 2 bases not matched to a gene. CDR3 length: 12 residues. Germline assignment: CDR1 SNHLY and CDR2 FYNNEI.

The chain combines TRBV27 with TRBJ1-2; the match to TRBD1 covers 7 bases. This CDR3 has 14 amino acids. From germline, CDR1 is MNHEY and CDR2 SMNVEV (reference sequence). With V trimmed by 6 bases and J by 6 bases, 10 bases remained unmatched. The DNA of the CDR3 is TGTGCCAGCAGGTCATCACAGGGGAACAATGGCTACACCTTC. Protein sequence: CASRSSQGNNGYTF.

The gene calls are TRBV5-6 and TRBJ1-6; 9 nucleotides align to TRBD1. This CDR3 contains 17 residues. The V gene's germline CDR1 is SGHDT and CDR2 YYEEEE. V lost 4 bases, J lost 7 bases, and 12 bases stayed unmatched. The CDR3 DNA reads TGTGCCAGCAGCGGACCGGGACAGGGAACTGCGAATTCACCCCTCCACTTT. Translating gives CASSGPGQGTANSPLHF.

This sequence joins TRBV2 and TRBJ2-1; 7 bases line up with TRBD1. Germline-derived CDR1 and CDR2 are SNHLY and FYNNEI. The CDR3 length is 14 residues. V dropped 10 bases and J dropped 4; count of bases not matched to a gene: 10. The CDR3 sequence: CAIITGTVYNEQFF. The CDR3 region has the DNA TGTGCCATTATAACGGGGACAGTATACAATGAGCAGTTCTTC.

This clone turned up a few times. This chain joins TRBV5-1 and TRBJ1-6; TRBD1 is a possible D gene (6 bases). The germline CDR1 and CDR2 sequences are SGHRS and YFSETQ. The V end lost 0 bases, the J end lost 8 bases, and 15 bases lay between the germline ends. The CDR3 spans 16 residues. The CDR3 region is CASSLGLDSMDSPLHF. The CDR3 DNA reads TGCGCCAGCAGCTTGGGTTTGGACAGTATGGATTCACCCCTCCACTTT.

The V gene is TRBV6-5, the J gene TRBJ1-1; D is uncertain. The ends were cut back, 4 bases at V and 1 base at J, with 10 bases in the middle. The CDR3 consists of 14 residues. CDR1 and CDR2 (germline): MNHEY, SVGAGI. The CDR3 DNA is TGTGCCAGCAGTTCGAGAGTAAGGAACACTGAAGCTTTCTTT. Residues: CASSSRVRNTEAFF.

The rearrangement uses TRBV5-1 and TRBJ2-1; tentative D call: TRBD2 (6 bases). Germline CDR1 SGHRS, CDR2 YFSETQ. The ends were cut back, 4 bases at V and 8 bases at J, with 19 bases in the middle. The CDR3 consists of 15 residues. CDR3 sequence reads: CASSRRGTPRDEQFF. In DNA, the CDR3 is TGCGCCAGCAGCAGACGCGGGACTCCCCGGGATGAGCAGTTCTTC.

The chain links TRBV28 to TRBJ1-5, with D unclear. The CDR3 is 14 amino acids. Trimming stripped 3 bases from V and 1 base from J, with 7 bases between. Per the germline V gene, CDR1 is MDHEN and CDR2 is SYDVKM. The CDR3 here is CASSLRVSNQPQHF. The CDR3 nucleotides read TGTGCCAGCAGTTTGAGGGTCAGCAATCAGCCCCAGCATTTT.

The rearrangement links TRBV2 to TRBJ2-3; the D gene is possibly TRBD2 (6 bases). Germline CDR1 is SNHLY and CDR2 is FYNNEI. CDR3 size: 16 residues. Trimming stripped 4 bases from V and 0 bases from J, with 14 bases between. The DNA of the CDR3 is TGTGCCAGCAGTGTAAATGGCGGGACTAGCACAGATACGCAGTATTTT. Translating gives CASSVNGGTSTDTQYF.

The chain combines TRBV6-5 with TRBJ1-4, with a possible D match to TRBD1 (5 bases). The CDR3 spans 15 residues. V lost 5 bases, J lost 8 bases, and 18 bases lay in between. Germline CDR1 is MNHEY and CDR2 is SVGAGI. This chain's CDR3 is CASSRARGLTEKLFF. The CDR3 DNA follows: TGTGCCAGCAGTCGCGCTAGGGGTCTTACGGAAAAACTGTTTTTT.